The 4 T cell receptor beta chains listed next were all sequenced from one sample in a study of T cell changes during pregnancy in multiple sclerosis. Assay used: immunoSEQ multiplex PCR; TCRdb lists only in-frame clones, some missing. Of under 100,000 clones listed, 85% to 95% are singletons. The sequenced sample was peripheral blood, obtained in the third trimester of pregnancy. These receptors all come from a female donor with multiple sclerosis, enrolled in a pregnancy study.

This sequence joins TRBV19 and TRBJ1-1; weak D call: TRBD1 (5 bases). The germline V and J ends were trimmed by 0 bases and 3 bases, with 11 bases remaining between them. The CDR3 is 15 residues long. Germline V gene data show CDR1 as LNHDA and CDR2 as SQIVND (reference sequence). The CDR3 spells CASSIDLETDTEAFF. The CDR3, as DNA: TGTGCCAGTAGTATAGATTTGGAGACAGACACTGAAGCTTTCTTT.

V usage is TRBV5-1 and J usage is TRBJ2-7, with a tentative D call TRBD2 (7 bases). V lost 5 bases and J lost 3, with 12 bases in between. CDR3 length equals 13 residues. Germline-derived CDR1 and CDR2 are SGHRS and YFSETQ. The CDR3 loop reads CASSRGGSYEQYF. The CDR3 DNA sequence: TGCGCCAGCAGTAGGGGGGGCAGCTACGAGCAGTACTTC.

The J gene is TRBJ2-7, the V gene TRBV10-1, with D possibly matching TRBD2 (6 bases). Germline CDR1 is WNHNN and CDR2 is SYGVQD (reference sequence). The CDR3 contains 12 residues. V was shortened by 6 bases and J by 6 bases, with 12 bases between the two germline ends. Here the CDR3 DNA reads TGCGCCAGCAGCTTGGACGGGGGCGAGCAGTACTTC. Residues: CASSLDGGEQYF.

This sequence joins TRBV19 and TRBJ2-1, with 11 bases lining up with TRBD2. V was pared by 5 bases and J by 6 bases, with 6 bases of the junction left unmatched. The germline V gene encodes CDR1 LNHDA and CDR2 SQIVND (reference sequence). CDR3 length: 15 residues. Here the CDR3 reads CASSDGLAGSNEQFF. CDR3 nucleotides: TGTGCCAGTAGTGACGGACTAGCGGGTTCCAATGAGCAGTTCTTC.